This T cell receptor (beta chain) was identified in a study of radiotherapy plus CTLA-4 blockade in lung cancer. Study-wide context: Disease control reached under 35%, with objective responses in around 19%. General study results and limits: Early blood T cell clone dynamics, with interferon-beta, were reported to best predict response. Tumor-origin TCR clones grew in blood after radiotherapy plus ipilimumab.

The ends lost 4 bases at V and 2 bases at J; junction bases unmatched: 4. Germline CDR1 is SGHVS and CDR2 is FQNEAQ. The CDR3 runs 15 residues. This clone has only one observation. No antigen is known for it. TCRdb's copy holds only in-frame clones and misses some; the assay was immunoSEQ multiplex PCR. The sample includes approximately 80,000 clones, 74% of them seen just once. The sample consisted of peripheral blood, taken from a patient treated with radiotherapy plus ipilimumab. This rearrangement joins TRBV7-8 to TRBJ1-4; 7 bases match TRBD1. The TCR was taken from a human donor with non-small cell lung cancer whose response to radiotherapy plus ipilimumab could not be evaluated. The CDR3 nucleotides are TGTGCCAGCAGCTCCGACAGGGTGACTAATGAAAAACTGTTTTTT. Its translation is CASSSDRVTNEKLFF.